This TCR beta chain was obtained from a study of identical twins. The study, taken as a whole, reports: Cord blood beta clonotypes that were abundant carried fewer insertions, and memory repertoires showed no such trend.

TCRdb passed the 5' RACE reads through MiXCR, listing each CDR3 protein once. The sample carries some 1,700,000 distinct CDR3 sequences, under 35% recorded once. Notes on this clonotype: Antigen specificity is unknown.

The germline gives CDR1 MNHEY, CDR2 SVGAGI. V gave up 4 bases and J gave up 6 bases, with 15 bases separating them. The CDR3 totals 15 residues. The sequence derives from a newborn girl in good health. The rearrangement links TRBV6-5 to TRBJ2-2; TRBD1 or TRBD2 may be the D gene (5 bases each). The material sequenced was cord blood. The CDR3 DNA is TGTGCCAGCAGTTGGGGGACCACCGGGTCCGGGGAGCTGTTTTTT. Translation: CASSWGTTGSGELFF.